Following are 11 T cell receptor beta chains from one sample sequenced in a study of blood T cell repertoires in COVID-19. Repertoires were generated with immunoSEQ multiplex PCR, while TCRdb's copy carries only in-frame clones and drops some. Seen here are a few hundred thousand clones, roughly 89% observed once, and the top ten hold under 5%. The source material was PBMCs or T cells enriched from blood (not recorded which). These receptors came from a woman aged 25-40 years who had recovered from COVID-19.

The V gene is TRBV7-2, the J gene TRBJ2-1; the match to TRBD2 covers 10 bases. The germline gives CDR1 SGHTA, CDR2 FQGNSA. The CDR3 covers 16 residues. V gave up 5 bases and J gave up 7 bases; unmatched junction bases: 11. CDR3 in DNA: TGTGCCAGCAGCCCTCGGCTAGCGGGAGCCTTGAATGAGCAGTTCTTC. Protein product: CASSPRLAGALNEQFF.

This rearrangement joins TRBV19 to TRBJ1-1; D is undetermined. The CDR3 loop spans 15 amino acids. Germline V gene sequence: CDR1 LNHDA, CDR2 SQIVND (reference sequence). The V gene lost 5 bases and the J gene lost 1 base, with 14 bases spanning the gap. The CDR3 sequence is CASSWEGKGNTEAFF. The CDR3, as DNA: TGTGCCAGTAGTTGGGAGGGAAAGGGGAACACTGAAGCTTTCTTT.

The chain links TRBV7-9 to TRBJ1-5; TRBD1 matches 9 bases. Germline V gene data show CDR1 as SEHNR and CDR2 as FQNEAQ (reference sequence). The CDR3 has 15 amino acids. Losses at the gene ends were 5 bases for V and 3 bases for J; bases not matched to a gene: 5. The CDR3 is CASSQGQGNNQPQHF. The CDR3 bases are TGTGCCAGCAGCCAGGGACAGGGTAACAATCAGCCCCAGCATTTT.

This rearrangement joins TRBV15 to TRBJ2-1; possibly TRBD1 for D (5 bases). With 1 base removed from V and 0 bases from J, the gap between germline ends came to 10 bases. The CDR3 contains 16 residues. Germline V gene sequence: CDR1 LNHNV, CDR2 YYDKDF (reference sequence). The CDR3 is CATSRGGGISYNEQFF. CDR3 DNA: TGTGCCACCAGCAGAGGGGGCGGTATCTCCTACAATGAGCAGTTCTTC.

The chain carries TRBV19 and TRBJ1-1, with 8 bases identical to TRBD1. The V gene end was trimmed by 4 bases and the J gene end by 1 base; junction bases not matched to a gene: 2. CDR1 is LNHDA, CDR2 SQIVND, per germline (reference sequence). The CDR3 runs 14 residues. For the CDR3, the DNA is TGTGCCAGTAGTACGGGACAGGCGAACACTGAAGCTTTCTTT. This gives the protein CASSTGQANTEAFF.

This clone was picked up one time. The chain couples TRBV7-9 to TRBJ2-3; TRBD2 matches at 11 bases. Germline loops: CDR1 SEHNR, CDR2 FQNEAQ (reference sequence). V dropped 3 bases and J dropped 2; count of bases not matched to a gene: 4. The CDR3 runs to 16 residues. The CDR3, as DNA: TGTGCCAGCAGCTTTTTAGCGGGAGGGTACACAGATACGCAGTATTTT. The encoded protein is CASSFLAGGYTDTQYF. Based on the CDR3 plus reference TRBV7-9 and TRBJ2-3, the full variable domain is DTGVSQNPRHKITKRGQNVTFRCDPISEHNRLYWYRQTLGQGPEFLTYFQNEAQLEKSRLLSDRFSAERPKGSFSTLEIQRTEQGDSAMYLCASSFLAGGYTDTQYFGPGTRLTVL.

The CDR3 protein is CASGPSNEKLFF. CDR3 nucleotide sequence: TGTGCCAGCGGGCCATCTAATGAAAAACTGTTTTTT. The V call is TRBV11-2, the J call TRBJ1-4, with no clear D. CDR1 is SGHAT, CDR2 FQNNGV, per germline. V was cut by 8 bases and J by 3 bases, with 7 bases left in between. The CDR3 is made up of 12 amino acids.

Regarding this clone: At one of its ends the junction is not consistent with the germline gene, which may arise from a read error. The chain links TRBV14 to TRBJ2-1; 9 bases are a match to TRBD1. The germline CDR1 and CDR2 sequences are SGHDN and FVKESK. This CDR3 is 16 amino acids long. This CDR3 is CASSHRDRVPYNERFF. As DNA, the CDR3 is TGTGCCAGCAGTCACCGGGACAGGGTCCCCTACAATGAGCGGTTCTTC.

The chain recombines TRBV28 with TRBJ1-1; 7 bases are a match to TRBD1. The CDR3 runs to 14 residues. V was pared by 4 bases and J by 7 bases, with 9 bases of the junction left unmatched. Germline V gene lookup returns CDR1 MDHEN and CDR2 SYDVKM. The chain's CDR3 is CASSSPTGRYEAFF. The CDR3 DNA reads TGTGCCAGCAGTTCCCCGACAGGGAGATATGAAGCTTTCTTT. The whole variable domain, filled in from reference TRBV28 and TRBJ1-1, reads DVKVTQSSRYLVKRTGEKVFLECVQDMDHENMFWYRQDPGLGLRLIYFSYDVKMKEKGDIPEGYSVSREKKERFSLILESASTNQTSMYLCASSSPTGRYEAFFGQGTRLTVV.

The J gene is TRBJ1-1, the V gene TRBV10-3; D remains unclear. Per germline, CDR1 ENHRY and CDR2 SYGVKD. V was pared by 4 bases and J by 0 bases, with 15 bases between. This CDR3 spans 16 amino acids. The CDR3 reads CAISGASTPMNTEAFF. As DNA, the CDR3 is TGTGCCATCAGTGGGGCGTCCACCCCGATGAACACTGAAGCTTTCTTT.

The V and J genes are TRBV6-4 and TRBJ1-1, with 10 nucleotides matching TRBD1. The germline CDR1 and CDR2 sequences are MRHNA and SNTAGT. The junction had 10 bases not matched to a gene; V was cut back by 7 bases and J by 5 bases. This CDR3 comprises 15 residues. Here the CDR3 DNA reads TGTGCCAGCAATGATAGACAGGGGGCGGTAACTGAAGCTTTCTTT. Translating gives CASNDRQGAVTEAFF.